What follows describes a single T cell receptor (beta chain). There is no known antigen for this receptor. Base qualities are missing; no much larger clone stands one base away. V is cut by 2 bases and J by 5 bases, and the space between the germline ends is 13 bases. CDR1 LGHNA and CDR2 YNFKEQ were looked up in the germline V gene. The CDR3 numbers 15 residues from cysteine through phenylalanine. The entry retains the CDR3 DNA only, 45 bases that are in frame from base 1. CD8 naive samples were obtained by positive selection for CCR7 among CD45RO-negative cells, yielding a CD45RA+CCR7+ population from which TemRA cells were excluded. Healthy HIV-negative adults with no recently reported acute infections or vaccinations were included as donors. All donors were Caucasian adults living in Nashville, Tennessee, USA. Blood was collected by leukapheresis, and PBMCs were isolated by Ficoll-Histopaque density gradient centrifugation and then cryopreserved in liquid nitrogen vapor phase. Analytical flow cytometry was used to check the purity and quantity of each magnetically sorted T cell population. Genomic DNA was isolated from each sorted fraction and quantified by UV absorbance on a Nanodrop 2000c.

This record comes from a study of shared clonotypes between healthy human individuals (dated by TCRdb to about 2020). Background for the entire study: The cohort comprised two women and three men aged 18 to 49 years. Per donor, three plates each were used for CD4 naive and CD4 memory, two for CD8 naive, and one for CD8 memory. Each donor's leukapheresis produced roughly between roughly 0.94 and 9.5 billion PBMCs. To estimate repertoire size and how much clonotypes are shared between individuals, the study performed deep sequencing of blood TCR repertoires from a few healthy adults. Libraries were prepared and TCR repertoires were sequenced by different laboratories using diverse techniques, in order to increase sequencing depth and limit assay-specific biases.

General conclusions and limits of the study: Naive subsets generally had larger estimated clonotype richness than memory subsets did. Sampling was restricted to blood, and TCR repertoires in tissues likely differ from the TCR repertoires found in blood. Because the study included a small number of donors, the genetic and exposure-history diversity represented was limited. When several donors were compared, the shared fraction of clonotypes was about 5.5% for naive CD4, roughly 3.3% for naive CD8, 2.3% for memory CD4, and around 0.4% for memory CD8. Pairwise subsampling indicated that sequencing depth was expected to affect the degree of clonotype sharing among donors. Rarefaction of sorted-subset datasets indicated incomplete sequencing despite the large sequencing depth. Compared with non-shared clonotypes, the clonotypes found in all four sorted-subset donors had higher generation probabilities.

TCR CDR3 regions were amplified from genomic DNA by multiplex PCR using the deep immunoSEQ assay. For each cell subset, the extracted genomic DNA was distributed evenly across all wells of several immunoSEQ 96-well plates, and each plate served as one replicate. Each replicate PCR for sorted subsets received 200 ng genomic DNA, equal to 28,000 or so T cell genomes. The purified libraries were quantified using a Qubit 3.0 fluorometer, sized with a Bioanalyzer 2100, and then quantified again using the KAPA Library Quantification kit. Each immunoSEQ 96-well plate was sequenced on its own single-read 150-cycle Illumina NextSeq 550 flow cell. In the original analysis: Because the immunoSEQ output included only junctional sequences and no quality scores, the filtering could not be the same as the filtering used for full-length reads. Sequences were annotated with PyIR, a Python wrapper for IgBLAST v1.9, and V/J genes and CDR3 were assigned using IMGT germline references. Reads were filtered out if the reads had weak V/J assignments (E-value above 1e-6), no CDR3, stop codons, out-of-frame junctions, or ambiguous translated residues. A V3J clonotype was defined by an identical inferred V gene, J gene, and CDR3 amino acid sequence. Percentage overlap between repertoires was computed as shared unique clonotypes divided by the size of the smaller repertoire. Richness of each repertoire was evaluated using RTK rarefaction, the Chao1 estimator, and Recon v2.1 estimates of unobserved clonotypes. For all TCRbeta clonotypes obtained by the gDNA method from a handful of donors, generation probabilities were computed with OLGA. TCRdb took over this immuneACCESS table, retaining in-frame rearrangements with V and J assigned. Such tables are incomplete; in checked studies, under half of the missing clones stem from an unresolved V gene, and the remainder is unexplained. That table is the source of V, J and clone size, and D and trimming were worked out from the DNA. This sample has about 2 million clones in its table, and about 95% of those were observed once. The ten biggest clones cover more than 0.9% of the sample.

Sequences were obtained from naive CD8+ T cells sorted from blood. Sample cell subset or site, as interpreted from the label and publication: CD45RA+CCR7+. This receptor chain uses TRBV4-2 and TRBJ2-1, and perhaps TRBD2 as D gene, on 6 matching bases. The sequence came from a man between 18 and 29 years old in good health. The base sequence is TGTGCCAGCAGCCAACACGCTAGCGTAAACAATGAGCAGTTCTTC. This gives the protein CASSQHASVNNEQFF.